This is a list of T cell receptor beta chains from one sample in a study of blood T cell repertoires in COVID-19. Generated by immunoSEQ multiplex PCR, the TCRdb table keeps only in-frame clones and is missing some. The table has about 190,000 clones, 86% seen once. The sample was PBMCs or T cells enriched from blood (not recorded which). The receptors come from a woman in her thirties or forties in a cohort exposed to, infected with or recovered from COVID-19 (not recorded which). The CDR3 runs from the conserved cysteine through the conserved F or W. Each record gives: clone size, D gene, V gene, J gene, CDR3 DNA, CDR3 protein. D genes are given only for firm matches. Expanded clones are given a class, and other clones once, few, many or no size at all.

abundance: once
d_gene: TRBD2
v_gene: TRBV23-1
j_gene: TRBJ2-3
CDR3nt: TGCGCCAGCAGTCAATTCTCGTGGGGGGGTGCGGTTTCCGCATGCGATACGCAGTATTTT
CDR3aa: CASSQFSWGGAVSACDTQYF

abundance: once
d_gene: .
v_gene: TRBV28
j_gene: TRBJ1-1
CDR3nt: TGTGCCAGCAGTTATACCAGGGCGACTGAAGCTTTCTTT
CDR3aa: CASSYTRATEAFF

abundance: .
d_gene: TRBD2
v_gene: TRBV19
j_gene: TRBJ2-7
CDR3nt: TGTGCCAGTAGTATTGAGGCGGGGGGGAGCTCCTACGAGCAGTACTTC
CDR3aa: CASSIEAGGSSYEQYF

abundance: once
d_gene: TRBD1
v_gene: TRBV9
j_gene: TRBJ1-2
CDR3nt: TGTGCCAGCAGCGTAGACAGAACCCGACAGGGGGAATATGGCTACACCTTC
CDR3aa: CASSVDRTRQGEYGYTF

abundance: .
d_gene: TRBD2
v_gene: TRBV6-4
j_gene: TRBJ2-2
CDR3nt: TGTGCCACCCGACCGAGCGGGGGTCTCAACACCGGGGAGCTGTTTTTT
CDR3aa: CATRPSGGLNTGELFF

abundance: once
d_gene: .
v_gene: TRBV4-1
j_gene: TRBJ2-2
CDR3nt: TGCGCCAGCAGCCACCGGGAGACGACCGGGGAGCTGTTTTTT
CDR3aa: CASSHRETTGELFF

abundance: once
d_gene: TRBD1
v_gene: TRBV19
j_gene: TRBJ1-4
CDR3nt: TGTGCCAGTAGTATCAACAGGGGGCGAGTTAATGAAAAACTGTTTTTT
CDR3aa: CASSINRGRVNEKLFF

abundance: .
d_gene: .
v_gene: TRBV7-6
j_gene: TRBJ1-4
CDR3nt: TGTGCCACGGGGGGGGCGAATGAAAAACTGTTTTTT
CDR3aa: CATGGANEKLFF

abundance: .
d_gene: .
v_gene: TRBV11-3
j_gene: TRBJ2-1
CDR3nt: TGTGCCAGCAGCTATAAGCGGGCCTCCCCCGCGAATGAGCAGTTCTTC
CDR3aa: CASSYKRASPANEQFF

abundance: .
d_gene: .
v_gene: TRBV6-5
j_gene: TRBJ1-2
CDR3nt: TGTGCCAGCACTTCCCGCCGGGGGGCGTGGGGCTACACCTTC
CDR3aa: CASTSRRGAWGYTF

abundance: .
d_gene: .
v_gene: TRBV2
j_gene: TRBJ2-3
CDR3nt: TGTGCCAGCTTTCCCCCACCCGGACTCCCCGCAACGCCAGATACGCAGTATTTT
CDR3aa: CASFPPPGLPATPDTQYF

abundance: .
d_gene: .
v_gene: TRBV29-1
j_gene: TRBJ2-1
CDR3nt: TGCAGCGCCAACGGCGGGGACTACAATGAGCAGTTCTTC
CDR3aa: CSANGGDYNEQFF

abundance: .
d_gene: .
v_gene: TRBV4-3
j_gene: TRBJ2-3
CDR3nt: TGCGCCAGCAGCCAAGATTTCGGCAGGGAAGTCAGAGATACGCAGTATTTT
CDR3aa: CASSQDFGREVRDTQYF

abundance: few
d_gene: TRBD1
v_gene: TRBV3-1/TRBV3-2
j_gene: TRBJ1-2
CDR3nt: TGTGCCAGCAGCCAAGGACAGGGAGTTGGCTACACCTTC
CDR3aa: CASSQGQGVGYTF

abundance: few
d_gene: TRBD1
v_gene: TRBV3-1/TRBV3-2
j_gene: TRBJ1-1
CDR3nt: TGTGCCGCAGGGGGGTGGGACACTGAAGCTTTCTTT
CDR3aa: CAAGGWDTEAFF

abundance: .
d_gene: TRBD2
v_gene: TRBV9
j_gene: TRBJ2-4
CDR3nt: TGTGCCAGCAGCGTAGGAGCGGGGCGGGCCAAAAACATTCAGTACTTC
CDR3aa: CASSVGAGRAKNIQYF

abundance: .
d_gene: .
v_gene: TRBV11-2
j_gene: TRBJ1-1
CDR3nt: TGTGCCAGCAGCCCGCCCCCGGGACACAAGCCAGTTACTGAAGCTTTCTTT
CDR3aa: CASSPPPGHKPVTEAFF

abundance: .
d_gene: TRBD2
v_gene: TRBV7-9
j_gene: TRBJ2-2
CDR3nt: TGTGCCAGCAGCTTACCCGGGAGGAGCGCCGGGGAGCTGTTTTTT
CDR3aa: CASSLPGRSAGELFF

abundance: many
d_gene: .
v_gene: TRBV4-3
j_gene: TRBJ1-1
CDR3nt: TGCGCCAGCAGCCAAGAGGCGGGCAGCGGGGGCACTGAAGCTTTCTTT
CDR3aa: CASSQEAGSGGTEAFF

abundance: .
d_gene: .
v_gene: TRBV6-1
j_gene: TRBJ1-5
CDR3nt: TGTGCCAGCAGTGAAGACAGGGACCAGCCCCAGCATTTT
CDR3aa: CASSEDRDQPQHF

abundance: .
d_gene: .
v_gene: TRBV5-4
j_gene: TRBJ1-1
CDR3nt: TGTGCCAGCAGCCCGACCTATAAGGGGACTGAAGCTTTCTTT
CDR3aa: CASSPTYKGTEAFF

abundance: .
d_gene: .
v_gene: TRBV25-1
j_gene: TRBJ1-1
CDR3nt: TGTGCCAGCAGTGAATTGGGCCTTTTTCAGGGAGCTTTCTTT
CDR3aa: CASSELGLFQGAFF

abundance: .
d_gene: .
v_gene: TRBV6-5
j_gene: TRBJ2-7
CDR3nt: TGTGCCAGCAGTTACTCCCCAGGCCCCTACGAGCAGTACTTC
CDR3aa: CASSYSPGPYEQYF

abundance: .
d_gene: TRBD2
v_gene: TRBV6-5
j_gene: TRBJ2-5
CDR3nt: TGTGCCAGCGATAGAGCGGGAGCTGGAGAGACCCAGTACTTC
CDR3aa: CASDRAGAGETQYF

abundance: medium-sized
d_gene: TRBD2
v_gene: TRBV18
j_gene: TRBJ2-7
CDR3nt: TGTGCCAGCTCACCCTGGACTAGCGGGAGAGCCGAGCAGTACTTC
CDR3aa: CASSPWTSGRAEQYF

abundance: .
d_gene: TRBD1
v_gene: TRBV6-5
j_gene: TRBJ1-1
CDR3nt: TGTGCCAGCAGTTACGTAGATTCGGACAGGGCCGAAGCTTTCTTT
CDR3aa: CASSYVDSDRAEAFF

abundance: .
d_gene: TRBD1
v_gene: TRBV7-2
j_gene: TRBJ1-1
CDR3nt: TGTGCCAGCAGCTTAAGCCTATCGGCAGGGGGCGGGTGGACTGAAGCTTTCTTT
CDR3aa: CASSLSLSAGGGWTEAFF

abundance: .
d_gene: .
v_gene: TRBV27
j_gene: TRBJ1-6
CDR3nt: TGTGCCAGCAGTTTGCAGGGTTGGTATGGGCATAATTCACCCCTCCACTTT
CDR3aa: CASSLQGWYGHNSPLHF

abundance: .
d_gene: .
v_gene: TRBV5-4
j_gene: TRBJ1-1
CDR3nt: TGTGCCAGCAGGTCGGCGGTTACGGACACTGAAGCTTTCTTT
CDR3aa: CASRSAVTDTEAFF

abundance: .
d_gene: TRBD1
v_gene: TRBV7-8
j_gene: TRBJ2-2
CDR3nt: TGTGCCAGCAAAGAAAGGGTCAGGACAGGGCCGAACACCGGGGAGCTGTTTTTT
CDR3aa: CASKERVRTGPNTGELFF

abundance: .
d_gene: TRBD1
v_gene: TRBV10-2
j_gene: TRBJ1-6
CDR3nt: TGCGCCAGCAGTAGAGAACAGGGGGCGGGTTCACCCCTCCACTTT
CDR3aa: CASSREQGAGSPLHF

abundance: .
d_gene: .
v_gene: TRBV27
j_gene: TRBJ1-1
CDR3nt: TGTGCCAGCAGCCTATCCGGGACTGAAGCTTTCTTT
CDR3aa: CASSLSGTEAFF

abundance: .
d_gene: TRBD2
v_gene: TRBV14
j_gene: TRBJ2-7
CDR3nt: TGTGCCAGCAGCCGGGACTACTACGAGCAGTACTTC
CDR3aa: CASSRDYYEQYF

abundance: .
d_gene: .
v_gene: TRBV28
j_gene: TRBJ1-1
CDR3nt: TGTGCCACCGCGCAGGCGGCCGATCGGGAGCAGGTCTTT
CDR3aa: CATAQAADREQVF

abundance: .
d_gene: .
v_gene: TRBV6-5
j_gene: TRBJ1-1
CDR3nt: TGTGCCAGCAGAATATCCGTGAGGGGGACTGAAGCTTTCTTT
CDR3aa: CASRISVRGTEAFF

abundance: .
d_gene: .
v_gene: TRBV28
j_gene: TRBJ1-5
CDR3nt: TGTGCCAGCAGTTTAACAGCTTCCCTTAGCAATCAGCCCCAGCATTTT
CDR3aa: CASSLTASLSNQPQHF

abundance: .
d_gene: TRBD1
v_gene: TRBV7-2
j_gene: TRBJ1-5
CDR3nt: TGTGCCAGCAGCTCCCTCGGGACAGGGGTGGATCAGCCCCAGCATTTT
CDR3aa: CASSSLGTGVDQPQHF

abundance: .
d_gene: .
v_gene: TRBV5-1
j_gene: TRBJ2-7
CDR3nt: TGCGCCAGCAGCTTGGAGCCGCGCTACGAGCAGTACTTC
CDR3aa: CASSLEPRYEQYF

abundance: .
d_gene: .
v_gene: TRBV7-9
j_gene: TRBJ1-1
CDR3nt: TGTGCCAGCAGCTTAAATCCAGGGGACACTGAAGCTTTCTTT
CDR3aa: CASSLNPGDTEAFF

abundance: .
d_gene: TRBD1
v_gene: TRBV5-5
j_gene: TRBJ2-3
CDR3nt: TGTGCCAGCAGCTTGGGGACAGGGGTTAGCACAGATACGCAGTATTTT
CDR3aa: CASSLGTGVSTDTQYF

abundance: .
d_gene: .
v_gene: TRBV11-2
j_gene: TRBJ1-2
CDR3nt: TGTGCCAGCAGCTCAGGGACATACGGCTACACCTTC
CDR3aa: CASSSGTYGYTF

abundance: .
d_gene: .
v_gene: TRBV5-6
j_gene: TRBJ2-1
CDR3nt: TGTGCCAGCAGCCCGGACAGTATTGAGCAGTTCTTC
CDR3aa: CASSPDSIEQFF

abundance: .
d_gene: .
v_gene: TRBV21-1
j_gene: TRBJ2-1
CDR3nt: TGTGCCAGCAGCAAAGTTACAGGGGAAAATGAGCAGTTCTTC
CDR3aa: CASSKVTGENEQFF

abundance: .
d_gene: .
v_gene: TRBV2
j_gene: TRBJ1-6
CDR3nt: TGTGCCAGCAGTGAGCGGGGAAGGACCTATAATTCACCCCTCCACTTT
CDR3aa: CASSERGRTYNSPLHF

abundance: .
d_gene: TRBD2
v_gene: TRBV6-2/TRBV6-3
j_gene: TRBJ2-7
CDR3nt: TGTGCCAGCAGCGACCAGCGGGGGGACACCAATTACGAGCAGTACTTC
CDR3aa: CASSDQRGDTNYEQYF

abundance: .
d_gene: .
v_gene: TRBV19
j_gene: TRBJ1-2
CDR3nt: TGTGCCAGTAGTTCCGGGACAACCCCTGGGGGCTATGGCTACACCTTC
CDR3aa: CASSSGTTPGGYGYTF

abundance: .
d_gene: .
v_gene: TRBV10-3
j_gene: TRBJ2-7
CDR3nt: TGTGCCATCACCTTCCTAGGAACCTACGAGCAGTACTTC
CDR3aa: CAITFLGTYEQYF

abundance: .
d_gene: .
v_gene: TRBV7-2
j_gene: TRBJ1-4
CDR3nt: TGTGCCAGCAGCTTAGGAGGAGGTAATGAAAAACTGTTTTTT
CDR3aa: CASSLGGGNEKLFF